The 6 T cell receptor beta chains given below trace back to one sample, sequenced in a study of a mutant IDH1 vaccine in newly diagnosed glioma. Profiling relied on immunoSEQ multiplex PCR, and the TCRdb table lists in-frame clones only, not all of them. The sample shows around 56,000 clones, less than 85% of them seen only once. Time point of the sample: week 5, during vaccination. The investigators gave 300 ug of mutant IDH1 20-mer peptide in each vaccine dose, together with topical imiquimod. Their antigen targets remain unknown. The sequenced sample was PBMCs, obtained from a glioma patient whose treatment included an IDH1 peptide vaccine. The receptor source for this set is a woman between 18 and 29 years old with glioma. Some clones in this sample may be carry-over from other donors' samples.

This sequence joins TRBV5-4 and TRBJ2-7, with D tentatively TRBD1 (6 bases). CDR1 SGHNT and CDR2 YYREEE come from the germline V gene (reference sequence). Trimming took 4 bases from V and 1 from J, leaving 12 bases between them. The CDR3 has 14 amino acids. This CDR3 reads CASSPPDRSYEQYF. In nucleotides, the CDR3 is TGTGCCAGCAGCCCCCCGGACAGATCCTACGAGCAGTACTTC.

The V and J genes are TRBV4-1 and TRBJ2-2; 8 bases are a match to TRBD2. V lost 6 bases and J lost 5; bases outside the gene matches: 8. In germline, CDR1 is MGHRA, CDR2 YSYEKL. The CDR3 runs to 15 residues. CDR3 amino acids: CASSPRGGQTGELFF. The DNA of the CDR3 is TGCGCCAGCAGTCCCCGGGGGGGTCAGACCGGGGAGCTGTTTTTT.

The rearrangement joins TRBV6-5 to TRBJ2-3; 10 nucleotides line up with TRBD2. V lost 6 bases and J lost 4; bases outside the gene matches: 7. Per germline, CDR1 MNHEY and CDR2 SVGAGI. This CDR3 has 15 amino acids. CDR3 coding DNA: TGTGCCAGCAGAACCTCTAGCGGGGGCTCAGATACGCAGTATTTT. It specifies CASRTSSGGSDTQYF.

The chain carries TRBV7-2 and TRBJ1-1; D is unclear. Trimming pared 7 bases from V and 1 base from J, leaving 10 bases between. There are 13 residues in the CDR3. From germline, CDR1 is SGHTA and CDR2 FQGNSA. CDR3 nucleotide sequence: TGTGCCAGCACCCTTCCAGGGAACACTGAAGCTTTCTTT. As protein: CASTLPGNTEAFF.

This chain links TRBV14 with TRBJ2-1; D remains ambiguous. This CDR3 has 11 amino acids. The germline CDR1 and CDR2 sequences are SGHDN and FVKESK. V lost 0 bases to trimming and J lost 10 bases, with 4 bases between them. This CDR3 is CASSQDTEQFF. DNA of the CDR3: TGTGCCAGCAGCCAAGATACGGAGCAGTTCTTC.

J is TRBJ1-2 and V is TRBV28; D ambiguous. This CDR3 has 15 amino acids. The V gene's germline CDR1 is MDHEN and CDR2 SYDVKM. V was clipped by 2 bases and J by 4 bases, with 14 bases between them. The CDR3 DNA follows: TGTGCCAGCAGTTTAGGGCCAATTCAGGCCTATGGCTACACCTTC. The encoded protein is CASSLGPIQAYGYTF.